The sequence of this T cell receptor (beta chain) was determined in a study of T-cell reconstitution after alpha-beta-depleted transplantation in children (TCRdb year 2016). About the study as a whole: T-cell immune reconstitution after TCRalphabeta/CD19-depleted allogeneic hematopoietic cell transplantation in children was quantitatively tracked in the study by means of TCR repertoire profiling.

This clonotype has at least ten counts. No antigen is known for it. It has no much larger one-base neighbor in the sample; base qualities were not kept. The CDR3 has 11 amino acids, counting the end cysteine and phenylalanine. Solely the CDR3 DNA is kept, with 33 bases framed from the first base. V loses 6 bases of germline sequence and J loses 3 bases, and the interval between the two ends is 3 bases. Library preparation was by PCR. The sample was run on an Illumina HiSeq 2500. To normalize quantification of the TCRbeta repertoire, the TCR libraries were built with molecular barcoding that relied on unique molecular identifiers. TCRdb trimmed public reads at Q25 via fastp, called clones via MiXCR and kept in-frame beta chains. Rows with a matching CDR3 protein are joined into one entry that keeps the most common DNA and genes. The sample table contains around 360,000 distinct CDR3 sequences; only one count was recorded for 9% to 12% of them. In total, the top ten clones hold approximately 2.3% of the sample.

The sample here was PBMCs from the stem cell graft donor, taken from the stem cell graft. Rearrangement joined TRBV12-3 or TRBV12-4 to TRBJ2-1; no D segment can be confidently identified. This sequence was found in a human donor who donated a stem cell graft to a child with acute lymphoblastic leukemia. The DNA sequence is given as TGTGCCAGCAGCATCTACAATGAGCAGTTCTTC. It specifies CASSIYNEQFF.